The sequence of this T cell receptor beta chain was determined in a study of CD8 T cells in ankylosing spondylitis (dated by TCRdb to 2016 to 2017). For context, the study as a whole: To find TCR variants linked to disease, the study profiled T cell receptor beta repertoires in ankylosing spondylitis patients and healthy donors. In total, the full study cohort was made up of some 110 healthy donors and more than 20 ankylosing spondylitis patients. Peripheral blood samples were taken, and synovial fluid was additionally collected from ankylosing spondylitis patients. Study-wide findings and limitations: According to the report, matched synovial fluid samples from ankylosing spondylitis patients were significantly enriched for the disease-linked clones. In peripheral blood, the disease-linked clones were found at relatively low frequencies and had a CD8+ phenotype. A TCR beta motif of eight highly homologous amino acid variants appeared characteristic of blood from ankylosing spondylitis patients. Some motif variants were previously reported in synovial fluid and blood of reactive arthritis patients, suggesting common disease-initiation mechanisms.

The sample holds a few counts of this clonotype. Its antigen is not yet known. An end of the junction differs from the germline gene, which may be a read error. The germline V gene (reference sequence) provides CDR1 DFQATT and CDR2 SNEGSKA. The CDR3 starts with the cysteine, ends with the phenylalanine, and has 16 residues. Only the CDR3 DNA is retained, 48 bases long and in frame from the first base. The reads were generated on an Illumina HiSeq 2500. TCR beta libraries were prepared by quantitative 5'-RACE with molecular barcodes. As for how the authors treated the data: Disease-linked TCR variants were identified with a new computational method built on a probabilistic model of VDJ rearrangement. In-frame beta chains were kept once TCRdb had trimmed the public reads at Q25 with fastp and called clones with MiXCR. Records with the same CDR3 protein are collapsed into one entry carrying the most frequent genes and DNA. TCRdb's processing, not the study's, gives the V and J calls here. This sample comprises 700,000 to 1,000,000 distinct CDR3 sequences, approximately 12% of them detected only once. The top ten clonotypes cover approximately 0.46% of the sample.

In this chain, TRBV20-1 is recombined with TRBJ2-1; 9 middle bases align to TRBD2. The sequence was obtained from a male donor with ankylosing spondylitis. The sample taken for sequencing was blood, either unsorted or a sorted T cell fraction (not recorded which). The CDR3 region: CSARGLAQLNSNEQFF. The nucleotides are TGCAGTGCAAGAGGACTAGCGCAGCTAAATTCCAATGAGCAGTTCTTC.